This TCR beta chain was captured by sequencing in a study of T cells in Graves' hyperthyroidism and ophthalmopathy. If no ophthalmopathy progression occurred within 18 months, Graves' hyperthyroidism was stable. TCR beta CDR3 region amplification was performed from RNA transcripts. HTBI primers were employed in a first-round RT-PCR of the TCR CDR3. TCRdb redid the calling of the multiplex PCR reads with MiXCR, one entry per CDR3 protein. The table lists 350,000 to 400,000 distinct CDR3 sequences, just under 15% of them singletons. Sequenced sample: blood. This clonotype originated in a woman in her twenties or thirties with Graves' hyperthyroidism.

For the CDR3, the DNA is TGTGCCAGCAGTGCGACAGGGATCCCCGTCTCTGGAAACACCATATATTTT. It codes for CASSATGIPVSGNTIYF. The V call is TRBV6-1, the J call TRBJ1-3; 7 bases line up with TRBD1. Germline V gives CDR1 MNHNS, CDR2 SASEGT. The CDR3 has 17 residues. The junction had 9 bases not matched to a gene; V was cut back by 4 bases and J by 0 bases.